The present T cell receptor beta chain was sequenced within a study of blood T cell repertoires in COVID-19. Study details: COVID-19 samples, acute and convalescent, were from the United States, Italy and Spain. Nucleic acid was either cDNA or gDNA, and it came from T cells, B-cell-depleted T cells, or PBMCs.

In germline, CDR1 is MNHEY, CDR2 SMNVEV (reference sequence). The V end lost 7 bases, the J end lost 7 bases, and 13 bases lay between the germline ends. The CDR3 length is 13 residues. The table came from immunoSEQ multiplex PCR; TCRdb's copy has only in-frame clones and leaves some out. The sample lists 450,000 to 500,000 clones; 70% to 90% were seen once. The gene calls are TRBV27 and TRBJ1-4; no definite D call. This sequence originates from a human donor in a cohort sampled during active COVID-19. Sequenced material: peripheral blood. Written as DNA, the CDR3 is TGTGCCAGCATCGATGCGGTAGGTGAAAAACTGTTTTTT. Residues: CASIDAVGEKLFF.